The 16 T cell receptor beta chains below were found in one sample sequenced in a study of CD8+ T cells in alopecia areata. Investigators isolated RNA and reverse transcribed it into cDNA to act as the sequencing template. Only in-frame clones appear in the TCRdb table, and some are missing; sequencing was by immunoSEQ multiplex PCR. Of some 190,000 clones listed, roughly three fifths were seen once; the top ten hold approximately 0.7%. Noted treatment: oral pan-JAK inhibitor, 5-10 mg twice daily. The specimen comprised CD4+ T cells sorted from blood, sampled at week 4, from a patient treated with tofacitinib. These receptors originate from a human donor with alopecia areata.

The V and J genes are TRBV7-2 and TRBJ2-5, with no clear D. This CDR3 has 13 residues. The V gene lost 0 bases and the J gene lost 7 bases, with 9 bases spanning the gap. The germline CDR1 and CDR2 sequences are SGHTA and FQGNSA. CDR3 residues: CASSLAHPGTQYF. CDR3 DNA: TGTGCCAGCAGCTTAGCCCACCCGGGGACCCAGTACTTC.

This clone was counted a few times. The chain recombines TRBV29-1 with TRBJ2-3, with D uncertain. Trimming took off 7 bases at V and 3 bases at J, with 14 bases between the two ends. The CDR3 is 13 amino acids. In germline, CDR1 is SQVTM, CDR2 ANQGSEA. The CDR3 sequence is CSAATRLTDTQYF. The CDR3 region has the DNA TGCAGCGCCGCCACGAGGCTAACAGATACGCAGTATTTT.

The chain combines TRBV6-5 with TRBJ2-5, with TRBD2 matching over 9 bases. The trim removed 0 bases at V and 5 bases at J, leaving 4 bases unmatched. Germline V lookup: CDR1 MNHEY, CDR2 SVGAGI. This CDR3 is 15 amino acids long. CDR3 nucleotides: TGTGCCAGCAGTTACTCGACTAGCGGTGGGGAGACCCAGTACTTC. As protein: CASSYSTSGGETQYF.

The chain joins TRBV7-8 to TRBJ2-2, with a possible D match to TRBD2 (5 bases). V lost 2 bases and J 3 bases, leaving 13 bases between the germline ends. The CDR3 consists of 16 residues. CDR1 SGHVS and CDR2 FQNEAQ come from the germline V gene. CDR3 sequence reads: CASSLRELGYTGELFF. The CDR3 region has the DNA TGTGCCAGCAGCTTAAGGGAGCTGGGGTACACCGGGGAGCTGTTTTTT.

The genes are TRBV2 and TRBJ2-3; D is ambiguous. There are 17 residues in the CDR3. Trimming took 1 base from V and 2 from J, leaving 16 bases between them. CDR1 and CDR2 from the germline V gene are SNHLY and FYNNEI. CDR3 amino acids: CASSEGGYPTLTDTQYF. CDR3 DNA sequence: TGTGCCAGCAGTGAAGGTGGCTATCCCACCCTCACAGATACGCAGTATTTT.

The chain couples TRBV27 to TRBJ2-1, with D perhaps TRBD2 (5 bases). Trimming stripped 3 bases from V and 3 bases from J, with 12 bases between. CDR3 length: 15 amino acids. Germline assignment: CDR1 MNHEY and CDR2 SMNVEV (reference sequence). CDR3 in amino acids: CASSFSQRFYNEQFF. As DNA, the CDR3 is TGTGCCAGCAGTTTTTCCCAGCGGTTCTACAATGAGCAGTTCTTC.

The genes are TRBV19 and TRBJ1-1; no clear D gene. V was cut by 7 bases and J by 4 bases, with 19 bases left in between. Germline CDR1 is LNHDA and CDR2 is SQIVND (reference sequence). The CDR3 is made up of 15 amino acids. This CDR3 is CASIKRPERFTEAFF. CDR3 DNA sequence: TGTGCCAGTATAAAACGGCCGGAGAGGTTCACTGAAGCTTTCTTT.

The rearrangement uses TRBV6-5 and TRBJ2-1; perhaps TRBD2 as D (5 bases). The CDR3 length is 15 residues. The ends were cut back, 3 bases at V and 12 bases at J, with 21 bases in the middle. CDR1 and CDR2 from the germline V gene are MNHEY and SVGAGI. The CDR3 DNA is TGTGCCAGCAGTTATCACAGCGGTTCTCCATCAGGGCAGTTCTTC. This translates into CASSYHSGSPSGQFF.

This clone appeared a few times. This rearrangement joins TRBV5-5 to TRBJ2-3; D is uncertain. Between the trimmed V and J ends, which lost 2 bases and 4 bases, there was a span of 5 bases. This CDR3 is 12 amino acids long. Looked up from germline, CDR1 is SGHKS and CDR2 is YYEKEE (reference sequence). The CDR3 region has the DNA TGTGCCAGCAGCTTTGGGGCAGATACGCAGTATTTT. The encoded protein is CASSFGADTQYF.

J is TRBJ2-7 and V is TRBV7-2; 8 bases agree with TRBD1. The ends lost 7 bases at V and 1 base at J; junction bases unmatched: 9. The CDR3 runs 15 residues. From germline, CDR1 is SGHTA and CDR2 FQGNSA. The CDR3, as DNA: TGTGCCAGCACCCGAGGACAGGGCAGATCCTACGAGCAGTACTTC. Its translation: CASTRGQGRSYEQYF. Complete variable domain (other parts from reference TRBV7-2 and TRBJ2-7): GAGVSQSPSNKVTEKGKDVELRCDPISGHTALYWYRQSLGQGLEFLIYFQGNSAPDKSGLPSDRFSAERTGGSVSTLTIQRTQQEDSAVYLCASTRGQGRSYEQYFGPGTRLTVT.

This rearrangement joins TRBV30 to TRBJ1-5, with a tentative D call TRBD1 (6 bases). Trimming left V 1 base short and J 4 bases short, with 14 bases between. CDR3 length: 15 amino acids. CDR1 is GTSNPN, CDR2 SVGIG, per germline (reference sequence). The CDR3 here is CAWSGGGRVNQPQHF. Here the CDR3 DNA reads TGTGCCTGGAGTGGGGGGGGCAGGGTGAATCAGCCCCAGCATTTT. The variable domain in full, completed from reference TRBV30 and TRBJ1-5, reads SQTIHQWPATLVQPVGSPLSLECTVEGTSNPNLYWYRQAAGRGLQLLFYSVGIGQISSEVPQNLSASRPQDRQFILSSKKLLLSDSGFYLCAWSGGGRVNQPQHFGDGTRLSIL.

This clone showed up just a few times. This chain joins TRBV6-5 and TRBJ1-5, with TRBD1 matching 9 bases. CDR3 length: 15 residues. V was pared by 5 bases and J by 3 bases, with 5 bases of the junction left unmatched. Germline CDR1 and CDR2: MNHEY and SVGAGI. The CDR3 region is CASSARTGVNQPQHF. In DNA, the CDR3 is TGTGCCAGCAGTGCCAGGACAGGGGTCAATCAGCCCCAGCATTTT.

The chain employs TRBV5-6 and TRBJ2-4; 11 nucleotides match TRBD2. V dropped 0 bases and J dropped 1; count of bases not matched to a gene: 9. There are 19 residues in the CDR3. The germline gives CDR1 SGHDT, CDR2 YYEEEE. The CDR3 sequence is CASSLVAGGNLMAKNIQYF. The DNA of the CDR3 is TGTGCCAGCAGCTTGGTAGCGGGAGGGAATCTAATGGCCAAAAACATTCAGTACTTC. Full variable domain (rest looked up from reference TRBV5-6 and TRBJ2-4): DAGVTQSPTHLIKTRGQQVTLRCSPKSGHDTVSWYQQALGQGPQFIFQYYEEEERQRGNFPDRFSGHQFPNYSSELNVNALLLGDSALYLCASSLVAGGNLMAKNIQYFGAGTRLSVL.

The V and J genes are TRBV13 and TRBJ2-5; 9 nucleotides line up with TRBD2. Germline V gives CDR1 PRHDT, CDR2 FYEKMQ (reference sequence). The CDR3 is 15 amino acids. V lost 4 bases to trimming and J lost 5 bases; unmatched junction nucleotides: 8. CDR3 nucleotide sequence: TGTGCCAGCAGCTCGCAAGCGGGAGGTCGGGAGACCCAGTACTTC. It is translated as CASSSQAGGRETQYF.

The V call is TRBV7-3, the J call TRBJ2-5; 12 bases agree with TRBD2. Germline loops: CDR1 SGHTA, CDR2 FQGTGA. CDR3 size: 14 residues. Trimming took 5 bases from V and 4 from J; bases not matched to a gene: 2. The CDR3 loop is CASSASGRGETQYF. CDR3 nucleotide sequence: TGTGCCAGCAGCGCTAGCGGGAGGGGAGAGACCCAGTACTTC.

The chain links TRBV19 to TRBJ2-1; D uncertain. The germline V gene encodes CDR1 LNHDA and CDR2 SQIVND (reference sequence). The CDR3 sequence is 14 residues long. V lost 5 bases to trimming and J lost 5 bases, with 13 bases between them. The CDR3 DNA is TGTGCCAGTAGTCTCCCCCCTTCCAACAATGAGCAGTTCTTC. Its protein product is CASSLPPSNNEQFF.